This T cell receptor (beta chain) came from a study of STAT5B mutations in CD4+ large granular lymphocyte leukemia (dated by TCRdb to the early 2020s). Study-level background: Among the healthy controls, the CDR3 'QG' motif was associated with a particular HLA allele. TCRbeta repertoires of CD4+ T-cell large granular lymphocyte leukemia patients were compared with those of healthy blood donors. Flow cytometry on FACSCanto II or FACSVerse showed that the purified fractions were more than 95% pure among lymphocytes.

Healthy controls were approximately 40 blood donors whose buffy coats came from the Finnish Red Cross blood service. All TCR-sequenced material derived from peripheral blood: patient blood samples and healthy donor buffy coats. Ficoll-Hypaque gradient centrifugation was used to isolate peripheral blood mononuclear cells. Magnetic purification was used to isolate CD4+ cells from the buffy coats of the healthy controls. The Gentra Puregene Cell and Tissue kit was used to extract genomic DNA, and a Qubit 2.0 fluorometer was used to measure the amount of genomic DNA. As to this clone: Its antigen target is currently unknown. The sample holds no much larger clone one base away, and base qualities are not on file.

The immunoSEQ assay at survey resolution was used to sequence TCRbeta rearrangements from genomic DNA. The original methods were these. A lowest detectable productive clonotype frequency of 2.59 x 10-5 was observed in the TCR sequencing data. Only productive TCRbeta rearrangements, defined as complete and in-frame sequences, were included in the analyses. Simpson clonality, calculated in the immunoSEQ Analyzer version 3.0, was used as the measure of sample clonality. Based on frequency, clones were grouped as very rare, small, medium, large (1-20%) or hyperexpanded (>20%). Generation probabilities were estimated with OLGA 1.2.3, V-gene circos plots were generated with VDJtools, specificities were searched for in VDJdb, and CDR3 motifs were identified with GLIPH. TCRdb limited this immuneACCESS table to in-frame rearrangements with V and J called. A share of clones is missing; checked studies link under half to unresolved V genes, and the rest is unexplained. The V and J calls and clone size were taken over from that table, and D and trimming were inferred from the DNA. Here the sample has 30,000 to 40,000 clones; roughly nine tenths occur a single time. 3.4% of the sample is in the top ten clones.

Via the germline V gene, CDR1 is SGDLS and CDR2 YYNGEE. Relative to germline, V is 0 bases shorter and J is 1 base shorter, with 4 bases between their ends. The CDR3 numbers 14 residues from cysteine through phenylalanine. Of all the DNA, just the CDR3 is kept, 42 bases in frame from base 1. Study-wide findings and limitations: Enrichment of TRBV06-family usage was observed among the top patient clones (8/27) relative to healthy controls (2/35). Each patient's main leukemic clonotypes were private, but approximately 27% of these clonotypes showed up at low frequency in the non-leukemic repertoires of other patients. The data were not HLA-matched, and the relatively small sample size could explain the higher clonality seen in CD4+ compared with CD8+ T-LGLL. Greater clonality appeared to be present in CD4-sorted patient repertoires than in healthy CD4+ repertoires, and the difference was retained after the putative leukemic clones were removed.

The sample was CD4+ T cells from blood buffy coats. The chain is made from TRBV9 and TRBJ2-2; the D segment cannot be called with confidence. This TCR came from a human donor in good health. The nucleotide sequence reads TGTGCCAGCAGCGTAGACGGGAACACCGGGGAGCTGTTTTTT. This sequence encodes CASSVDGNTGELFF.